The clone carrying this T cell receptor beta chain was observed at least ten times. This specimen belongs to a study of tumor-infiltrating lymphocytes in primary liver carcinoma. The template, 500 ng total RNA, yielded TCR beta cDNA made with a constant-region primer. Three nested multiplex PCR rounds, a slightly modified ARM-PCR, produced the libraries for TCR beta. TCRdb re-called the multiplex PCR reads through MiXCR, storing one row per CDR3 protein. The sample shows fewer than 70,000 distinct CDR3 sequences, 70% to 85% of them seen only once. From unsorted bulk tissue weighing about 20-32 mg, DNA and RNA were co-extracted. Sequenced material: liver tumor tissue from sampling region 2. Subset given: tumor region T2, inferior pole. This TCR derives from a man aged 40-49 years with primary liver carcinoma and hepatitis B virus infection.

The DNA for the CDR3 is TGCGCCAGCAGCGCGGGGGGTTTCTCTACCTACGAGCAGTACTTC. As protein: CASSAGGFSTYEQYF. The V and J genes are TRBV5-1 and TRBJ2-7; 8 nucleotides agree with TRBD2. The CDR3 runs to 15 residues. Germline CDR1 and CDR2: SGHRS and YFSETQ. Trimming removed 4 bases from V and 2 bases from J; junction bases left unmatched: 8.